This T cell receptor beta chain was identified during a study of beta chain features in type 1 diabetes. The study, taken as a whole, reports: People with Type 1 diabetes carried modestly yet significantly shorter TCRB CDR3s in all four CD4+ subsets.

This clone has more than one count but fewer than ten. Its antigen is currently unknown. Germline V CDR1 and CDR2: SGDLS, YYNGEE. The CDR3 runs to 15 residues. V was clipped by 0 bases and J by 1 base; unmatched bases: 2. Reverse transcribing all isolated RNA meant expressed TCRB transcripts were sequenced. Clones were read by immunoSEQ multiplex PCR, and TCRdb kept only the in-frame ones, dropping some. This sample carries 150,000 to 200,000 clones, 63% of them seen once, and the ten largest clones take roughly 0.092%. The sequencing input was naive CD4+ T cells from blood. This chain links TRBV9 with TRBJ2-3; 7 bases line up with TRBD1. The clonotype comes from a man aged 25-40 years with type 1 diabetes. As DNA, the CDR3 is TGTGCCAGCAGCGTAGAGGGGGCAGGCACAGATACGCAGTATTTT. Its protein product is CASSVEGAGTDTQYF.